This entry lists 3 T cell receptor beta chains sequenced from one sample in a study of radiation and T cells in renal cell carcinoma. Indicated time point: blood 2 weeks post-SBRT. The treatment is: 15 Gy SBRT to primary tumor, nephrectomy 4 weeks later. Sequenced by immunoSEQ multiplex PCR; TCRdb stores in-frame clones only, minus some. Here the sample spans roughly 60,000 clones, roughly 72% being singletons. Sequencing used blood, obtained from a patient whose treatment included radiotherapy and nephrectomy. The source of these receptors is a man between 60 and 75 years old with renal cell carcinoma.

By share, this clone counts as medium-sized. V is TRBV7-2 and J is TRBJ2-5; 7 bases agree with TRBD2. With 1 base clipped from V and 5 bases from J, the junction kept 10 bases outside the gene matches. This CDR3 region has 16 residues. CDR1 and CDR2 (germline): SGHTA, FQGNSA. The CDR3 loop is CASSLVGGRATETQYF. The CDR3 nucleotides are TGTGCCAGCAGCTTAGTGGGGGGGAGGGCTACGGAGACCCAGTACTTC.

This rearrangement joins TRBV7-6 to TRBJ2-1; D remains unclear. Trimming removed 8 bases from V and 0 bases from J, with 14 bases in between. Germline loops: CDR1 SGHVS, CDR2 FNYEAQ. CDR3 length equals 15 residues. The CDR3 reads CASQLTASSYNEQFF. The CDR3 DNA sequence: TGTGCCAGCCAACTAACAGCCAGCTCCTACAATGAGCAGTTCTTC. Together with reference TRBV7-6 and TRBJ2-1, the CDR3 gives the full variable domain: GAGVSQSPRYKVTKRGQDVALRCDPISGHVSLYWYRQALGQGPEFLTYFNYEAQQDKSGLPNDRFSAERPEGSISTLTIQRTEQRDSAMYRCASQLTASSYNEQFFGPGTRLTVL.

The gene calls are TRBV5-1 and TRBJ2-4; 9 bases agree with TRBD2. V trimming: 4 bases; J trimming: 3 bases; junction bases outside the gene matches: 11. Germline V gene sequence: CDR1 SGHRS, CDR2 YFSETQ. This CDR3 is built from 17 residues. The CDR3 DNA reads TGCGCCAGCAGCAGAAGATTAGCGGGAGCGGTCAAAAACATTCAGTACTTC. Its translation is CASSRRLAGAVKNIQYF.